This TCR beta chain was identified in a study of T cell changes during pregnancy in multiple sclerosis. With V trimmed by 5 bases and J by 1 base, 11 bases remained unmatched. The CDR3 sequence is 17 residues long. Germline values: CDR1 KGHSH, CDR2 LQKENI. The table came from immunoSEQ multiplex PCR; TCRdb's copy has only in-frame clones and leaves some out. The sample consists of around 60,000 clones, nearly 90% of them appearing once. The J gene is TRBJ2-1, the V gene TRBV18; the match to TRBD1 covers 7 bases. Source: peripheral blood, taken in the first trimester of pregnancy. This clonotype originated in a female donor with multiple sclerosis, enrolled in a pregnancy study. The DNA of the CDR3 is TGTGCCAGCTCAGAATCCGGGACAGTGCTGTCCTACAATGAGCAGTTCTTC. Protein sequence: CASSESGTVLSYNEQFF.